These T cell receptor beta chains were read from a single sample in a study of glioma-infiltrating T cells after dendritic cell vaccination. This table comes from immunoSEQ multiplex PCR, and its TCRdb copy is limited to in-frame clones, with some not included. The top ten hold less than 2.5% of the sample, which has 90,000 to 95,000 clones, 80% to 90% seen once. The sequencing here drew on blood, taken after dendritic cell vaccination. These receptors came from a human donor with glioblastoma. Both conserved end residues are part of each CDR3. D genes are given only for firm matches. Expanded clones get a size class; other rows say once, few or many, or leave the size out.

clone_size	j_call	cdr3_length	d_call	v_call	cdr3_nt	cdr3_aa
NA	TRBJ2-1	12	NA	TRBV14	TGTGCCAGCAGCCCTTCCAGGACTATGGAGTTCTTC	CASSPSRTMEFF
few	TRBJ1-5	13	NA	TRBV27	TGTGCCAGCAGTTTATTCCTTTATCAGCCCCAGCATTTT	CASSLFLYQPQHF
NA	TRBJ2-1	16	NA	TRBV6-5	TGTGCCAGCAGTTACGGAGGAGGGCCAGAGCCCAATGAGCAGTTCTTC	CASSYGGGPEPNEQFF
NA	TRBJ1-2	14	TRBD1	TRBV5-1	TGCGCCAGCAACTCCGGGACAGTCTTCAATGGCTACACCTTC	CASNSGTVFNGYTF
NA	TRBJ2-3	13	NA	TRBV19	TGTGCCAGTAGCCCGCAGGGTACAGATACGCAGTATTTT	CASSPQGTDTQYF
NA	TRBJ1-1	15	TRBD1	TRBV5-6	TGTGCCAGCAGCTCACTCGGGACAGCCAACACTGAAGCTTTCTTT	CASSSLGTANTEAFF
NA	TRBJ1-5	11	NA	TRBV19	TGTGCCAGTAGTAACAGTCAGCCCCAGCATTTT	CASSNSQPQHF
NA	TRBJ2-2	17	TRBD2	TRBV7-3	TGTGCCAGCAGCTCTACCGGACTAGCCGAAAACACCGGGGAGCTGTTTTTT	CASSSTGLAENTGELFF
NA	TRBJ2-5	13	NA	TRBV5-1	TGCGCCAGCAGCTTGGATAGCCCGGAGACCCAGTACTTC	CASSLDSPETQYF
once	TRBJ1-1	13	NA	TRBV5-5	TGTGCCAGCAGCCCCAGGAGCGGAACTGAAGCTTTCTTT	CASSPRSGTEAFF
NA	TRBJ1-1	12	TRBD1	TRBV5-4	TGTGCCAGCAGACGCGGGACAGCTGAAGCTTTCTTT	CASRRGTAEAFF
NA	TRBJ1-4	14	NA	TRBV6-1	TGTGCCAGCAGTGAAGACTCCCGTTTTGAAAAACTGTTTTTT	CASSEDSRFEKLFF
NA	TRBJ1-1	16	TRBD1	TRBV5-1	TGCGCCAGCAGCTCAGGACAGGTCGCCCAGCACACTGAAGCTTTCTTT	CASSSGQVAQHTEAFF
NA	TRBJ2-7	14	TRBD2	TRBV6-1	TGTGCCAGCATCCGCGGGGGTTTTAGAGACGAGCAGTACTTC	CASIRGGFRDEQYF
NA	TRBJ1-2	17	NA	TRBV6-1	TGTGCCAGCAGTGAAGTGGTGGCAGTACCGAGAGGGTCGGGCTACACCTTC	CASSEVVAVPRGSGYTF
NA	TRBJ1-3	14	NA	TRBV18	TGTGCCAGCTCACAAGGAGGGGACGGAAACACCATATATTTT	CASSQGGDGNTIYF
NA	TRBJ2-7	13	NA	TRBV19	TGTGCCAGTAGTAGAGACAGCGTCTACGAGCAGTACTTC	CASSRDSVYEQYF
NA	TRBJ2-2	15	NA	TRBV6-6	TGTGCCAGCAGGGAACAGGGCGGGCTAACCGGGGAGCTGTTTTTT	CASREQGGLTGELFF
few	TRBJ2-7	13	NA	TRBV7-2	TGTGCCAGCAGCTTACTCCATAGCTCCGAGCAGTACTTC	CASSLLHSSEQYF
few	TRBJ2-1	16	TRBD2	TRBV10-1	TGCGCCAGCAGTGAGTCGGGACTAGCGAAGGAAAATGAGCAGTTCTTC	CASSESGLAKENEQFF
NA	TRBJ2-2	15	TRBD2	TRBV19	TGTGCCAGTAGTGGGGGGGGTGGGTACACCGGGGAGCTGTTTTTT	CASSGGGGYTGELFF
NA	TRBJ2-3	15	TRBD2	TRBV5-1	TGCGCCAGCAGCTTGGGCGGGGGGGCTACAGATACGCAGTATTTT	CASSLGGGATDTQYF
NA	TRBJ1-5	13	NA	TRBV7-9	TGTGCCAGCAGCCTCGGGGGGGGGTCACCCCAGCATTTT	CASSLGGGSPQHF
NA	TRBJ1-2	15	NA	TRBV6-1	TGTGCCAGCAGTCCCGGAGACAGCAATAACTATGGCTACACCTTC	CASSPGDSNNYGYTF